This T cell receptor beta chain was identified in a study of blood T cell repertoires in COVID-19. In the study overall: Some COVID-19 samples were acute and others convalescent; all came from the United States, Italy and Spain. PBMCs, B-cell-depleted T cells, or T cells were the source of the cDNA or gDNA that made up the material.

As originally analysed: Reference gene primers were amplified, and this amplification served to estimate nucleated cell counts. The repertoire was sequenced with immunoSEQ multiplex PCR; TCRdb's copy has only in-frame clones and lacks some. V and J calls and clone size are those listed in that table; D and trimming were worked out from the DNA. This table holds fewer than 150,000 clones, 70% to 90% found once. This clone was counted between two and nine times. This CDR3 is built from 14 residues. V was pared by 4 bases and J by 6 bases, with 3 bases of the junction left unmatched. Germline V lookup: CDR1 MNHEY, CDR2 SMNVEV (reference sequence).

The chain has TRBV27 and TRBJ2-2; 9 bases align to TRBD1. The sequence came from a man aged 50 to 59 with acute or convalescent COVID-19. Sequencing was performed on peripheral blood. The CDR3: CASSWDRVSGELFF. The CDR3 DNA reads TGTGCCAGCAGTTGGGACAGGGTCTCCGGGGAGCTGTTTTTT.